The 4 T cell receptor beta chains below come from one sample, sequenced in a study of blood T cells in healthy people across ages. The use of a sample-barcoded 5' primer and a J-beta primer mix characterized a second PCR of roughly 6 to 11 cycles. TCRdb reprocessed the 5' RACE reads via MiXCR and lists one record per CDR3 protein. Seen here are over 500,000 distinct CDR3 sequences, about 51% observed once, and the top ten hold approximately 13%. Sequences were obtained from blood. The receptors shown here come from an elderly woman in good health.

As concerns this clonotype: Compared with germline, one end of the junction differs, possibly owing to a read error. The J gene is TRBJ2-1, the V gene TRBV2; 8 bases match TRBD2. Germline assignment: CDR1 SNHLY and CDR2 FYNNEI. This CDR3 comprises 15 residues. CDR3 sequence: CVSSKLAGSYNEQFF. The CDR3, as DNA: TGTGTCAGCAGTAAATTAGCGGGGAGCTACAATGAGCAGTTCTTC.

As concerns this clonotype: This may come from a read error, since a much larger clone is one base off. The genes are TRBV25-1 and TRBJ2-5; D not resolved. The CDR3 length is 14 residues. Per germline, CDR1 MGHDK and CDR2 SYGVNS. V was trimmed by 6 bases and J by 2 bases, leaving 13 bases between them. The CDR3 loop reads CASSPWEQQETQYF. CDR3 in DNA: TGTGCCAGCAGCCCCTGGGAACAACAAGAGACCCAGTACTTC.

The sample holds a few counts of this clonotype. In nucleotides, the CDR3 is TGTGCCAGCAGCCCCCCGGGCTACACCGGGGAGCTGTTTTTT. This codes for CASSPPGYTGELFF. The chain recombines TRBV7-9 with TRBJ2-2, with D uncertain. Germline lookup yields CDR1 SEHNR and CDR2 FQNEAQ (reference sequence). This CDR3 has 14 amino acids. The germline V and J ends were trimmed by 5 bases and 3 bases, with 10 bases remaining between them.

At least ten counts were recorded for this clonotype. The CDR3 sequence is CASSVRTSAPFNNEQFF. CDR3 sequence (DNA): TGTGCCAGCAGCGTCCGAACTAGCGCCCCCTTCAACAATGAGCAGTTCTTC. The gene calls are TRBV9 and TRBJ2-1; 7 bases agree with TRBD2. The CDR3 is 17 residues long. Germline CDR1 SGDLS, CDR2 YYNGEE. V shed 2 bases and J 5 bases; nucleotides not matched to a gene: 13.